The clone carrying this T cell receptor beta chain was seen just once. Its antigen is not identified. This record belongs to a study of cytomegalovirus exposure and HLA in healthy donors. Study information: According to later analysis, the same platform produced the 110 or so validation and several hundred first-cohort repertoires.

Study results and caveats: The study labeled roughly 160 TCR beta chains cytomegalovirus-associated. Cytomegalovirus status was reportedly diagnosed by the classifier with high sensitivity and specificity. A few chains tied to CMV proved CMV antigen-specific in vitro.

Assay used: immunoSEQ multiplex PCR; TCRdb lists only in-frame clones, some missing. The table has fewer than 150,000 clones, around 80% seen once. The CDR3 has 17 amino acids. Trimming removed 1 base from V and 0 bases from J; junction bases left unmatched: 4. Germline lookup yields CDR1 SGHTA and CDR2 FQGNSA. Source material: PBMCs. The source is a man aged 25 to 40 in good health and CMV-seropositive. The rearrangement links TRBV7-2 to TRBJ2-1; TRBD2 matches 9 bases. Here the CDR3 reads CASSLGGGRGSYNEQFF. The CDR3, as DNA: TGTGCCAGCAGCTTAGGGGGCGGGAGGGGCTCCTACAATGAGCAGTTCTTC.